The 3 T cell receptor beta chains reported below all come from one sample, sequenced in a study of immune evolution from preneoplasia to lung adenocarcinoma. Using immunoSEQ multiplex PCR, the repertoire was profiled, and TCRdb retains in-frame clones only, with some absent. The sample includes around 20,000 clones, 70% to 85% of them seen just once. The source material was FFPE invasive lung adenocarcinoma tissue. The source is a person aged 55 to 69 with lung adenocarcinoma.

This rearrangement joins TRBV6-1 to TRBJ2-2; a weak D match, TRBD1 (7 bases). This CDR3 has 15 amino acids. V lost 6 bases and J 6 bases, leaving 17 bases between the germline ends. CDR1 MNHNS and CDR2 SASEGT come from the germline V gene. The CDR3 is CASSLAGGLSGELFF. For the CDR3, the DNA is TGTGCCAGCAGCCTCGCAGGGGGGTTGTCCGGGGAGCTGTTTTTT.

In its sample, this clone was seen a few times. The chain joins TRBV9 to TRBJ2-1; maybe TRBD2 (6 bases). The CDR3 has 13 amino acids. V lost 4 bases to trimming and J lost 9 bases, with 14 bases between them. In germline, CDR1 is SGDLS, CDR2 YYNGEE. This CDR3 is CASSSDDGGEQFF. CDR3 nucleotide sequence: TGTGCCAGCAGCTCCGACGACGGGGGTGAGCAGTTCTTC.

The chain employs TRBV28 and TRBJ1-1; tentative D call: TRBD1 (6 bases). V lost 5 bases and J lost 1, with 14 bases in between. The CDR3 covers 15 residues. Germline-derived CDR1 and CDR2 are MDHEN and SYDVKM. The CDR3 reads CASSNGDKPNTEAFF. DNA of the CDR3: TGTGCCAGCAGTAACGGGGACAAACCGAACACTGAAGCTTTCTTT.